The text below deals with one T cell receptor (beta chain). This receptor's antigen is unknown. Base qualities are not recorded, but no much larger clone differs from it by a single base. Instrument used: Illumina HiSeq 1500. In TCRdb, the public reads were trimmed at Q25 with fastp and aligned with MiXCR, with productive beta chains retained. Each CDR3 protein gets just one entry, which takes the most common genes and DNA from the rows behind it. This sample holds 450,000 to 650,000 distinct CDR3 sequences; less than 30% were observed only once. Of the sample, about 12% falls within the top ten clones. The data were obtained in a study of T cell repertoires in cytomegalovirus infection (dated by TCRdb to between 2018 and 2021). Regarding the study in general: Because public TCR beta signatures pointed to carriage of CMV infection together with the matching HLA type, the HLA type of each donor mattered for the analysis. Broader findings and caveats from the paper: Cumulative frequency of public TCR beta family members discriminated carriers of CMV infection plus the relevant HLA type in this cohort and an independent 352-donor cohort. The ex vivo response was dominated by HLA-C-restricted CMV-specific TCR beta clonotypes, which also provided the single most frequent clonotype in two of eight donors.

The CDR3 numbers 14 residues from cysteine through phenylalanine. Only CDR3 DNA is held: 42 bases, read in frame from base 1. The junction shows trimming of 6 bases on V and 1 base on J, plus 13 bases between the germline ends. CDR1 and CDR2 were assigned from the germline V gene as SGHDT and YYEEEE. The TCR sequence derives from a human donor in good health (CMV status not recorded). Some clones in this sample may be carry-over from other donors' samples. The V gene is TRBV5-6 and the J gene is TRBJ1-2, with TRBD1 perhaps the D gene, on 5 matching bases. Sequencing used PBMCs. The DNA sequence reads TGTGCCAGCAATTCGGGGCGGAGTAACTATGGCTACACCTTC. It is translated as CASNSGRSNYGYTF.